These 27 T cell receptor beta chains were all obtained from the same sample, sequenced in a study of spatial heterogeneity in lung cancer. Which antigens these TCRs recognize remains unknown. Study results and caveats: Expanded alpha and beta TCR counts within tumors tracked tumor mutation counts.

Described time point: sample taken at primary tumor resection. TCRdb processed the 5' RACE reads anew with MiXCR; each CDR3 protein has one entry. In the table there are around 100,000 distinct CDR3 sequences, under 4.5% of which are singletons. The sequencing used lung tumor tissue, collected at surgery. All receptors derive from a male donor with early-stage non-small cell lung cancer.

This clonotype came up a few times. The chain is built from TRBV9 and TRBJ2-5; D ambiguous. V was shortened by 0 bases and J by 5 bases, with 11 bases between the two germline ends. CDR1 and CDR2 (germline): SGDLS, YYNGEE. This CDR3 comprises 14 residues. The CDR3 protein is CASSVGGSFETQYF. The CDR3 DNA reads TGTGCCAGCAGCGTAGGAGGTAGCTTTGAGACCCAGTACTTC.

This clonotype showed up just a few times. This chain uses TRBV5-6 with TRBJ2-5; D is ambiguous. CDR1 and CDR2 (germline): SGHDT, YYEEEE. The CDR3 has 13 residues. V lost 4 bases, J lost 5 bases, and 12 bases lay in between. CDR3 amino acids: CASSRYLMETQYF. The CDR3 bases are TGTGCCAGCAGCCGATACCTTATGGAGACCCAGTACTTC.

This clonotype was seen ten or more times. This chain links TRBV28 with TRBJ1-1; TRBD1 matches at 7 bases. With 3 bases clipped from V and 3 bases from J, the junction kept 10 bases outside the gene matches. This CDR3 comprises 16 residues. The germline CDR1 and CDR2 sequences are MDHEN and SYDVKM. This CDR3 reads CASSFIQGLTYTEAFF. The CDR3, as DNA: TGTGCCAGCAGTTTCATACAGGGGCTAACGTACACTGAAGCTTTCTTT. The variable domain in full, completed from reference TRBV28 and TRBJ1-1, reads DVKVTQSSRYLVKRTGEKVFLECVQDMDHENMFWYRQDPGLGLRLIYFSYDVKMKEKGDIPEGYSVSREKKERFSLILESASTNQTSMYLCASSFIQGLTYTEAFFGQGTRLTVV.

There are a few counts of this clonotype. The CDR3 nucleotides are TGTGCCAGCAGCACCGGGGGGAATGAGCAGTTCTTC. It is translated as CASSTGGNEQFF. The gene calls are TRBV3-1 and TRBJ2-1; 7 nucleotides align to TRBD2. Per the germline V gene, CDR1 is LGHDT and CDR2 is YNNKEL (reference sequence). This CDR3 has 12 amino acids. The trim removed 5 bases at V and 7 bases at J, leaving 2 bases unmatched.

This clonotype was seen ten or more times. The gene calls are TRBV11-2 and TRBJ2-1, with 7 bases fitting TRBD2. The trim removed 2 bases at V and 5 bases at J, leaving 9 bases unmatched. Germline V gene lookup returns CDR1 SGHAT and CDR2 FQNNGV. The CDR3 runs to 16 residues. This chain's CDR3 is CASSLFAGAQDNEQFF. CDR3 nucleotides: TGTGCCAGCAGCTTATTTGCGGGAGCCCAGGACAATGAGCAGTTCTTC.

This clonotype was recorded at least ten times. This rearrangement joins TRBV4-1 to TRBJ2-3, with D tentatively TRBD1 (7 bases). This CDR3 is 14 amino acids long. V was pared by 2 bases and J by 5 bases, with 11 bases between. Looked up from germline, CDR1 is MGHRA and CDR2 is YSYEKL. The CDR3 loop reads CASSQRQGGDTQYF. As DNA, the CDR3 is TGCGCCAGCAGCCAACGACAGGGAGGAGATACGCAGTATTTT.

This clonotype was counted ten times or more. The rearrangement links TRBV29-1 to TRBJ1-2; TRBD1 agrees at 9 bases. The CDR3 totals 16 residues. Unmatched junction bases numbered 11, after V lost 2 bases and J lost 4 bases. Germline V gene sequence: CDR1 SQVTM, CDR2 ANQGSEA. The CDR3 DNA reads TGCAGCGTTGAACGAAAGGGACAGGGTAGAAGCTATGGCTACACCTTC. It encodes CSVERKGQGRSYGYTF.

This clonotype was seen at least ten times. This sequence joins TRBV5-1 and TRBJ1-4; TRBD1 might be the D (5 bases). This CDR3 has 15 residues. V lost 0 bases and J lost 8, with 14 bases in between. Germline CDR1 reads SGHRS; CDR2 reads YFSETQ. The CDR3 spells CASSLAPGNGEKLFF. As DNA, the CDR3 is TGCGCCAGCAGCTTGGCCCCAGGGAACGGCGAAAAACTGTTTTTT.

At least ten counts were recorded for this clonotype. The gene calls are TRBV19 and TRBJ1-5, with D unclear. From germline, CDR1 is LNHDA and CDR2 SQIVND (reference sequence). This CDR3 has 13 residues. The V gene lost 5 bases and the J gene lost 0 bases, with 5 bases spanning the gap. This CDR3 is CASSVGSNQPQHF. CDR3 in DNA: TGTGCCAGTAGTGTTGGTAGCAATCAGCCCCAGCATTTT.

This clonotype was observed at least ten times. The chain has TRBV28 and TRBJ2-7, with 9 nucleotides matching TRBD2. The V gene end was trimmed by 3 bases and the J gene end by 3 bases; junction bases not matched to a gene: 3. CDR3 size: 14 residues. Germline V gives CDR1 MDHEN, CDR2 SYDVKM. The CDR3 loop is CASSFPREGYEQYF. Written as DNA, the CDR3 is TGTGCCAGCAGTTTTCCGCGGGAGGGCTACGAGCAGTACTTC. The variable domain in full, completed from reference TRBV28 and TRBJ2-7, reads DVKVTQSSRYLVKRTGEKVFLECVQDMDHENMFWYRQDPGLGLRLIYFSYDVKMKEKGDIPEGYSVSREKKERFSLILESASTNQTSMYLCASSFPREGYEQYFGPGTRLTVT.

This clonotype was counted many times. The chain is built from TRBV4-1 and TRBJ2-3; maybe TRBD1 (6 bases). Per the germline V gene, CDR1 is MGHRA and CDR2 is YSYEKL. There are 15 residues in the CDR3. V was shortened by 6 bases and J by 2 bases, with 15 bases between the two germline ends. The CDR3 DNA is TGCGCCAGCAGTCGAGGGGGAGCCTACACAGATACGCAGTATTTT. Residues: CASSRGGAYTDTQYF.

This clonotype was found many times. This CDR3 reads CASTYGAGGSPLHF. The CDR3 bases are TGTGCCAGCACCTACGGGGCAGGGGGCTCACCCCTCCACTTT. The chain joins TRBV6-6 to TRBJ1-6, with TRBD1 matching 8 bases. Germline V lookup: CDR1 MNHNY, CDR2 SVGAGI (reference sequence). The length of the CDR3 is 14 residues. V lost 7 bases to trimming and J lost 10 bases; unmatched junction nucleotides: 9.

This clonotype turned up a few times. In DNA, the CDR3 is TGTGCCAGCTCACCACTACGGTTTCCCTACAATGAGCAGTTCTTC. Its translation is CASSPLRFPYNEQFF. This sequence joins TRBV18 and TRBJ2-1; D is ambiguous. The CDR3 length is 15 residues. V was cut by 1 base and J by 2 bases, with 9 bases left in between. From germline, CDR1 is KGHSH and CDR2 LQKENI.

The chain employs TRBV7-6 and TRBJ2-5; maybe TRBD2 (7 bases). V was pared by 9 bases and J by 5 bases, with 22 bases between. CDR1 SGHVS and CDR2 FNYEAQ come from the germline V gene. The CDR3 is 15 residues long. The CDR3: CASTLRGGVGETQYF. The CDR3, as DNA: TGTGCCAGTACCCTCCGAGGGGGGGTGGGGGAGACCCAGTACTTC.

This clonotype was seen at least ten times. The rearrangement links TRBV12-3 or TRBV12-4 to TRBJ1-1; D is uncertain. The CDR3 has 13 residues. V shed 10 bases and J shed 0 bases, with 12 bases lying between them. CDR3 region: CAIPMRVNTEAFF. CDR3 nucleotide sequence: TGTGCCATACCCATGAGGGTGAACACTGAAGCTTTCTTT.

The chain recombines TRBV27 with TRBJ1-2, with a tentative D call TRBD1 (5 bases). CDR3 length: 15 amino acids. CDR1 MNHEY and CDR2 SMNVEV come from the germline V gene (reference sequence). V was cut by 4 bases and J by 8 bases, with 20 bases left in between. The CDR3 coding sequence is TGTGCCAGCAGTTATACGGGACTTAAGGGAGACGGCTACACCTTC. Its protein is CASSYTGLKGDGYTF.

This clonotype was counted a few times. This chain uses TRBV29-1 with TRBJ2-7; 8 positions match TRBD2. CDR1 and CDR2 from the germline V gene are SQVTM and ANQGSEA. The junction had 4 bases not matched to a gene; V was cut back by 7 bases and J by 2 bases. The CDR3 sequence is 12 residues long. DNA for the CDR3: TGCAGCGCTTCGGGAGGGCCCTACGAGCAGTACTTC. Translation: CSASGGPYEQYF.

This clonotype was counted many times. The chain is built from TRBV6-5 and TRBJ1-1, with 9 bases identical to TRBD1. Trimming cost V 6 bases and J 5 bases; bases outside gene matches: 4. The CDR3 is 13 amino acids. Germline V CDR1 and CDR2: MNHEY, SVGAGI. The CDR3 sequence is CASRDRGDTEAFF. The CDR3 DNA follows: TGTGCCAGCAGGGACAGGGGAGATACTGAAGCTTTCTTT.

This clonotype was counted only a few times. V and J are TRBV4-2 and TRBJ1-6; TRBD1 matches at 8 bases. The CDR3 totals 17 residues. The ends lost 2 bases at V and 10 bases at J; junction bases unmatched: 13. Germline V gene data show CDR1 as LGHNA and CDR2 as YNFKEQ. CDR3: CASSQHSGQAGGSPLHF. The CDR3 DNA follows: TGTGCCAGCAGCCAACACTCGGGACAGGCTGGCGGGTCACCCCTCCACTTT.

This chain connects TRBV27 to TRBJ2-4; D may be TRBD1 (5 bases). Germline CDR1 MNHEY, CDR2 SMNVEV (reference sequence). This CDR3 has 19 amino acids. The germline V and J ends were trimmed by 4 bases and 0 bases, with 22 bases remaining between them. The CDR3 region has the DNA TGTGCCAGCAGTTCCAAAACCTACACGACAGCCTTAGCCAAAAACATTCAGTACTTC. Translation gives CASSSKTYTTALAKNIQYF.

This clonotype was observed many times. The V and J genes are TRBV28 and TRBJ1-5; the D is unclear. The CDR3 has 11 residues. V lost 3 bases to trimming and J lost 4 bases, with 1 base between them. Germline V CDR1 and CDR2: MDHEN, SYDVKM. CDR3: CASSFNQPQHF. CDR3 in DNA: TGTGCCAGCAGTTTTAATCAGCCCCAGCATTTT.

The chain recombines TRBV3-1 with TRBJ1-1; D not certain. This CDR3 spans 13 amino acids. Trimming shortened V by 0 bases and J by 5 bases, and 7 bases separated the two germline ends. The germline CDR1 and CDR2 sequences are LGHDT and YNNKEL (reference sequence). The DNA of the CDR3 is TGTGCCAGCAGCCAAGAGGATGGGACTGAAGCTTTCTTT. Its translation: CASSQEDGTEAFF.

This clonotype has a count of ten or more. This chain uses TRBV20-1 with TRBJ2-3; 8 nucleotides line up with TRBD1. V gave up 5 bases and J gave up 1 base; unmatched junction bases: 5. CDR1 and CDR2 (germline): DFQATT, SNEGSKA (reference sequence). This CDR3 spans 14 amino acids. The CDR3 nucleotides read TGCAGTGCTCTCAGGGGGCTAGGCACAGATACGCAGTATTTT. Amino acid sequence: CSALRGLGTDTQYF.

Many counts were recorded for this clonotype. V is TRBV27 and J is TRBJ1-2; D gene uncertain. The CDR3 runs to 13 residues. Trimming took 5 bases from V and 11 from J, leaving 18 bases between them. Per germline, CDR1 MNHEY and CDR2 SMNVEV (reference sequence). The CDR3 coding sequence is TGTGCCAGCAGTCGGACGGAGACCGAGGGATACACCTTC. It is translated as CASSRTETEGYTF.

This clonotype was counted at least ten times. V and J are TRBV7-8 and TRBJ2-1; 14 bases match TRBD2. J gave up 5 bases and V 5 bases, and 11 bases lay outside the gene matches. Germline V gives CDR1 SGHVS, CDR2 FQNEAQ. This CDR3 is built from 18 residues. DNA for the CDR3: TGTGCCAGCAGCCAAAGACTAGCGGGAGGGCCAATGGACAATGAGCAGTTCTTC. Its translation: CASSQRLAGGPMDNEQFF.

J is TRBJ2-1 and V is TRBV4-1; maybe TRBD1 (6 bases). Trimming removed 1 base at V and 3 bases at J, with 13 bases between. Germline loops: CDR1 MGHRA, CDR2 YSYEKL. The CDR3 is made up of 16 amino acids. This CDR3 is CASSQGNGQFYNEQFF. The CDR3 bases are TGCGCCAGCAGCCAAGGAAACGGACAGTTCTACAATGAGCAGTTCTTC.

This clonotype has only a few counts. This chain uses TRBV7-9 with TRBJ2-5; a weak D match, TRBD1 (6 bases). The CDR3 has 17 amino acids. V lost 3 bases and J lost 7, with 24 bases in between. The germline gives CDR1 SEHNR, CDR2 FQNEAQ (reference sequence). For the CDR3, the DNA is TGTGCCAGCAGCTTCAGACCAACAGGGCCAACTAGGGGGACCCAGTACTTC. Translating it yields CASSFRPTGPTRGTQYF.